The sequence of this T cell receptor beta chain was determined in a study of T cell repertoires in cytomegalovirus infection. Study background: Matching HLA type, along with CMV infection, was indicated by public TCR beta signatures. Overall study findings and caveats: Across the ex vivo response, the dominant clonotypes were HLA-C-restricted CMV-specific TCR beta clonotypes. Cumulative public TCR beta family frequency identified carriers of CMV plus the relevant HLA.

In TCRdb, the reads were re-called with MiXCR into one record per CDR3 protein. Of almost 300,000 distinct CDR3 sequences detected, about a tenth appear once; the ten largest clones hold approximately 2.3%. Many counts were recorded for this clonotype. What it binds is not known. Germline trimming cut 5 bases from V and 3 bases from J; bases unmatched to any gene: 7. CDR3 length: 16 residues. V usage is TRBV12-3 or TRBV12-4 and J usage is TRBJ2-2; 9 bases map to TRBD2. This sequence originates from a human donor in good health (CMV status not recorded). Some clones in this sample may be carry-over from other donors' samples. The sequenced sample was PBMCs. DNA for the CDR3: TGTGCCAGCAGTCCGCGGGGGGGATTGGACACCGGGGAGCTGTTTTTT. Translating it yields CASSPRGGLDTGELFF.